This TCR beta chain was recorded in a study of T cells in Graves' hyperthyroidism and ophthalmopathy. General study results and limits: In the blood, most expanded thyroid clonotypes above 0.001 appeared as well.

This clonotype was found many times. What it recognizes is unknown. Amplified TCR beta CDR3 regions came from RNA transcripts. Initially, a first-round RT-PCR of the TCR CDR3 employed the HTBI primer set. TCRdb passed the multiplex PCR reads through MiXCR, listing each CDR3 protein once. Altogether 660,000 or so distinct CDR3 sequences are present, around 20% being singletons, with the ten largest covering under 35%. The CDR3 is 13 amino acids. In germline, CDR1 is LGHDT, CDR2 YNNKEL (reference sequence). After removal of 4 bases from V and 8 bases from J, the junction contained 5 bases not matched to a gene.

The source material was blood. The TCR sequence derives from a man aged 25 to 45 with Graves' ophthalmopathy. The rearrangement links TRBV3-1 to TRBJ1-5, with 7 bases fitting TRBD1. The CDR3 DNA reads TGTGCCAGCAGCCGACAGGGCACAGAGCCCCAGCATTTT. Its translation: CASSRQGTEPQHF.